Described below is a single TCR beta chain sequence and its context. Its target is unknown. Alongside a J-beta primer mix, a sample-barcoded 5' primer served in a second PCR lasting roughly 6 to 11 cycles. TCRdb re-analysed the 5' RACE reads in MiXCR, keeping a single row per CDR3 protein. The sample holds approximately 1,000,000 distinct CDR3 sequences, 35% to 50% seen once. The CDR3 is 15 residues long. After removal of 4 bases from V and 7 bases from J, the junction contained 10 bases not matched to a gene. Germline lookup yields CDR1 MGHDK and CDR2 SYGVNS. The entry originates in a study of blood T cells in healthy people across ages. Study-wide findings and caveats: Observed TCR beta diversity per million T cells went down as age went up. This fall followed a roughly linear course with age. Estimated diversity, derived from one million T cells, was regarded as an underestimate.

The study isolated at least 6.5 million PBMCs from each sample. The specimen was blood. The sequence was collected from a woman in her fifties or sixties in good health. This chain links TRBV25-1 with TRBJ2-1; 7 positions agree with TRBD2. Written as DNA, the CDR3 is TGTGCCAGCAGTGTGGGCGGGAGTTTGGGTAATGAGCAGTTCTTC. It translates to CASSVGGSLGNEQFF.